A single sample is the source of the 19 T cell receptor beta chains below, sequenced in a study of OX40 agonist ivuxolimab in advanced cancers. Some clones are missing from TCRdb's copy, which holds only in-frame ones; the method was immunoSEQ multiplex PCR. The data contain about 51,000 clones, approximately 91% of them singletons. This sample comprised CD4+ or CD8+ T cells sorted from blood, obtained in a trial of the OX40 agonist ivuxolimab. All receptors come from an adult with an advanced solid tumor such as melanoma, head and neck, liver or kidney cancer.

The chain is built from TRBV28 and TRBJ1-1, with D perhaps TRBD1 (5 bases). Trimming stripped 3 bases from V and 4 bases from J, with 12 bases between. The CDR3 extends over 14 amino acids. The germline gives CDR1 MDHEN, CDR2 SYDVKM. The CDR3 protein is CASSFRVRATEAFF. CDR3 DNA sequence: TGTGCCAGCAGTTTCAGGGTTCGGGCCACTGAAGCTTTCTTT. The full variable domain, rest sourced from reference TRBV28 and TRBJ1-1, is DVKVTQSSRYLVKRTGEKVFLECVQDMDHENMFWYRQDPGLGLRLIYFSYDVKMKEKGDIPEGYSVSREKKERFSLILESASTNQTSMYLCASSFRVRATEAFFGQGTRLTVV.

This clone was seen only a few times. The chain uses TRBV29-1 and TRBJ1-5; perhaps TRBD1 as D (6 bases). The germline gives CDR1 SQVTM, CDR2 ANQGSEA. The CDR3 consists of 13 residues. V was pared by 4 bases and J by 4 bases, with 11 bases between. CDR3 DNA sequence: TGCAGCGTTGGTCAGGGGACAAATCAGCCCCAGCATTTT. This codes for CSVGQGTNQPQHF. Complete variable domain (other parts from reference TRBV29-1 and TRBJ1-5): SAVISQKPSRDICQRGTSLTIQCQVDSQVTMMFWYRQQPGQSLTLIATANQGSEATYESGFVIDKFPISRPNLTFSTLTVSNMSPEDSSIYLCSVGQGTNQPQHFGDGTRLSIL.

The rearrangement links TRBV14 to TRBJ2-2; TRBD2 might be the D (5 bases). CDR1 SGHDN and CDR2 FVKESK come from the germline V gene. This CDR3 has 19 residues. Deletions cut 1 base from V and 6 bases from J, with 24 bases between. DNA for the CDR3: TGTGCCAGCAGCCAAGCTCCTTCGGGCAGGACGCGGGTCTCCGGGGAGCTGTTTTTT. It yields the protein CASSQAPSGRTRVSGELFF.

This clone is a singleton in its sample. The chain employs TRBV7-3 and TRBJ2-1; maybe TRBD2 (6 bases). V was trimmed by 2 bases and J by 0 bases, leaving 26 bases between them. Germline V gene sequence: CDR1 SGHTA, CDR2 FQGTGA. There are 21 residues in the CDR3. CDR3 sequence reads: CASSLLAFEGTQYSSYNEQFF. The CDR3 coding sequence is TGTGCCAGCAGCTTACTAGCGTTCGAGGGCACCCAATACAGCTCCTACAATGAGCAGTTCTTC. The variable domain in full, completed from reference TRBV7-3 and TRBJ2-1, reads GAGVSQTPSNKVTEKGKYVELRCDPISGHTALYWYRQSLGQGPEFLIYFQGTGAADDSGLPNDRFFAVRPEGSVSTLKIQRTERGDSAVYLCASSLLAFEGTQYSSYNEQFFGPGTRLTVL.

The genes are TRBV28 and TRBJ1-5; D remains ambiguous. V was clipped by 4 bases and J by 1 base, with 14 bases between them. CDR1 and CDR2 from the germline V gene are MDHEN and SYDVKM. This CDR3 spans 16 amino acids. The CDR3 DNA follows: TGTGCCAGCAGTTACCCGACAAGGAAGAGCAATCAGCCCCAGCATTTT. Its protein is CASSYPTRKSNQPQHF.

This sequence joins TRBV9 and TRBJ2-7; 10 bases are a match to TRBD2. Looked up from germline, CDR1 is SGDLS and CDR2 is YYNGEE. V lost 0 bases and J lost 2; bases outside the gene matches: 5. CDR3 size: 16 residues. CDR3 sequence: CASSVASTSGTYEQYF. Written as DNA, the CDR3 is TGTGCCAGCAGCGTAGCGTCCACTAGCGGGACCTACGAGCAGTACTTC.

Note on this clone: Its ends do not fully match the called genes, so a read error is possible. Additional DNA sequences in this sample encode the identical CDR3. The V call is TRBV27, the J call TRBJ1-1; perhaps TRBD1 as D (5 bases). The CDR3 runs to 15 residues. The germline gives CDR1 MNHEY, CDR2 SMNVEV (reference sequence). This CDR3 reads CASSLRALQGTEAFF. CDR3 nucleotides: TGCGCCAGCAGTTTACGGGCCCTCCAGGGCACTGAAGCTTTCTTT.

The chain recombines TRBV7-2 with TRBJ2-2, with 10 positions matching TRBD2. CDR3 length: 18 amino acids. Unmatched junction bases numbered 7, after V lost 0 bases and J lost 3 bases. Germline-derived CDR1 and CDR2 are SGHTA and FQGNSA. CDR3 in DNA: TGTGCCAGCAGCTTAGCTCTAGCGGGAGAATTTTACACCGGGGAGCTGTTTTTT. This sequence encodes CASSLALAGEFYTGELFF.

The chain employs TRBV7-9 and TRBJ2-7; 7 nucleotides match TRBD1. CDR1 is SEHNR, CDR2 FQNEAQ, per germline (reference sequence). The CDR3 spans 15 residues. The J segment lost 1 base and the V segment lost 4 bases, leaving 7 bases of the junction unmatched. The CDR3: CASSSTGTASYEQYF. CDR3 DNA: TGTGCCAGCAGCTCTACCGGGACAGCGTCCTACGAGCAGTACTTC.

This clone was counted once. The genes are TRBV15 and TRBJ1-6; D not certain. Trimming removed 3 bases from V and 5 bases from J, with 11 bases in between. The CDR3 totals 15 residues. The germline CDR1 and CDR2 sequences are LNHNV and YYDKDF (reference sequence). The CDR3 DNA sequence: TGTGCCACCAGCAGTGACATCTTCAATAATTCACCCCTCCACTTT. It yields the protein CATSSDIFNNSPLHF.

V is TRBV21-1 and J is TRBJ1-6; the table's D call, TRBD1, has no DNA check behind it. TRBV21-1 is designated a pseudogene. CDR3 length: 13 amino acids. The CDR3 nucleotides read TGTGCCAGCACTTGGGACAGCGCTTGGGTCCTCCACTTT. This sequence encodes CASTWDSAWVLHF.

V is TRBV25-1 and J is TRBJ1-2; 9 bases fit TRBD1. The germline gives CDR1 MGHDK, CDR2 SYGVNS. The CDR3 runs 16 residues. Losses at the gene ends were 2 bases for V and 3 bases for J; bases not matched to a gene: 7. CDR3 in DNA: TGTGCCAGCAGTGAAACCCGGGACAGGGCTCACTATGGCTACACCTTC. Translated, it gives CASSETRDRAHYGYTF.

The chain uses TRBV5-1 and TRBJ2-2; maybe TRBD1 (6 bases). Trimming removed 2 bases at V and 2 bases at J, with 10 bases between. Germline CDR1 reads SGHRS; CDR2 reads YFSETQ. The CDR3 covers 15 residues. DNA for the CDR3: TGCGCCAGCAGCTTAGGACAGCCAAACACCGGGGAGCTGTTTTTT. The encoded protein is CASSLGQPNTGELFF.

The CDR3 DNA reads TGTGCCAGTAGTATAGTTCGGGGGATCGGGGAGCTGTTTTTT. It yields the protein CASSIVRGIGELFF. The chain carries TRBV19 and TRBJ2-2, with D possibly TRBD2 on 6 matching bases. In germline, CDR1 is LNHDA, CDR2 SQIVND (reference sequence). The CDR3 sequence is 14 residues long. With 1 base removed from V and 7 bases from J, the gap between germline ends came to 10 bases. Looking up the rest from reference TRBV19 and TRBJ2-2 gives the full variable domain: DGGITQSPKYLFRKEGQNVTLSCEQNLNHDAMYWYRQDPGQGLRLIYYSQIVNDFQKGDIAEGYSVSREKKESFPLTVTSAQKNPTAFYLCASSIVRGIGELFFGEGSRLTVL.

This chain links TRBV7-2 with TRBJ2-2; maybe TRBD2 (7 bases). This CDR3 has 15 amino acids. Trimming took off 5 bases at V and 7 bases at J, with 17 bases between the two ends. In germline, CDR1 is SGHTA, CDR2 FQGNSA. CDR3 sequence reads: CASSRGRGRVGELFF. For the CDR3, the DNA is TGTGCCAGCAGCCGAGGGCGGGGGCGCGTCGGGGAGCTGTTTTTT.

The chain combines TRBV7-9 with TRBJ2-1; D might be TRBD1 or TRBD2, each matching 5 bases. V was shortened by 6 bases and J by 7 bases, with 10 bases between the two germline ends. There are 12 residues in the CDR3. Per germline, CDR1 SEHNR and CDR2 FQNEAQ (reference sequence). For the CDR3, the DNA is TGTGCCAGCAGTTCCTGGGGGAATGAGCAGTTCTTC. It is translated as CASSSWGNEQFF.

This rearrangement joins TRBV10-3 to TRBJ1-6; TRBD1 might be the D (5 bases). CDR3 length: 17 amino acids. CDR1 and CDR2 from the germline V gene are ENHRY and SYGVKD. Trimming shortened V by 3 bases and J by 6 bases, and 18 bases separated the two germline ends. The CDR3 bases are TGTGCCATCAGTGAATCGTTTCAGGGTAGAGGTAATTCACCCCTCCACTTT. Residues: CAISESFQGRGNSPLHF.

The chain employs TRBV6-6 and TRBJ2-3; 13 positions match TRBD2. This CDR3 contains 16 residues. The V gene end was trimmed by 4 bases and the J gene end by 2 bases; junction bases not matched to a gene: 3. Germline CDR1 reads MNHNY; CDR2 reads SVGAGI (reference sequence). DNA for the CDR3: TGTGCCAGCAGTTCAGGGACTAGCGGGGACACAGATACGCAGTATTTT. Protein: CASSSGTSGDTDTQYF.

CDR3 DNA sequence: TGCGCCAGCAAAGAGGGGTCAACAGATACGCAGTATTTT. Protein product: CASKEGSTDTQYF. The chain carries TRBV10-1 and TRBJ2-3; D could derive from TRBD1 or TRBD2 (5 bases each). V gave up 7 bases and J gave up 3 bases, with 11 bases separating them. CDR3 size: 13 residues. CDR1 is WNHNN, CDR2 SYGVQD, per germline (reference sequence).